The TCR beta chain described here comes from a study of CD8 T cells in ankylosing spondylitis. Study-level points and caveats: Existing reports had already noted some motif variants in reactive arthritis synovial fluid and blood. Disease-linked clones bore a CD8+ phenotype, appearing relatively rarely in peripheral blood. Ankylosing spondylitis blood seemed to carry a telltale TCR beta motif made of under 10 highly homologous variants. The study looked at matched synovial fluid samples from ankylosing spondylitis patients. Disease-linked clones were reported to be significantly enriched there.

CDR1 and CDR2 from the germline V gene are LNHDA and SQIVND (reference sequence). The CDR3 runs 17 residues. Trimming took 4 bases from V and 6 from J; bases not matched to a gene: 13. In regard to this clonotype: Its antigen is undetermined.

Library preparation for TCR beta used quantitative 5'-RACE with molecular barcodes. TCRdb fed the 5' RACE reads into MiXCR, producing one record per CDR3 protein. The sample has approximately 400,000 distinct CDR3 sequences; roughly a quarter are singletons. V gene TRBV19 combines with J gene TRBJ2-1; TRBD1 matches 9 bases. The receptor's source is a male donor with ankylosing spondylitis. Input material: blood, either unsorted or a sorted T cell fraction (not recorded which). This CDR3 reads CASSTRAPGQGSNEQFF. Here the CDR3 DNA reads TGTGCCAGTAGTACGCGGGCCCCGGGACAGGGAAGCAATGAGCAGTTCTTC.